A selection of T cell receptor beta chains follows, all from one sample in a study of blood T cell repertoires in COVID-19. Some clones are missing from TCRdb's copy, which holds only in-frame ones; the method was immunoSEQ multiplex PCR. Among 100,000 to 150,000 clones listed, about 84% were seen once. Input material: peripheral blood. These receptors came from a human donor in a cohort sampled during active COVID-19. Both conserved end residues are part of each CDR3. Fields, in order: J gene, V gene, CDR3 protein.

TRBJ2-3,TRBV11-2,CASSNSGSPTDTQYF
TRBJ1-4,TRBV6-1,CASSDPGINEKLFF
TRBJ2-5,TRBV5-4,CASSPDRGETQYF
TRBJ2-1,TRBV9,CASSVGSSGRTNEQFF
TRBJ2-2,TRBV3-1/TRBV3-2,CASSPLGGQGAIGELFF
TRBJ2-1,TRBV5-1,CASTRLAGEGDEQFF
TRBJ1-4,TRBV25-1,CASSGDNEKLFF
TRBJ2-1,TRBV5-6,CASSYLARTRAEQFF
TRBJ2-5,TRBV19,CASSIVWAAGSQETQYF
TRBJ1-6,TRBV27,CASSRPRGGVLSNSPLHF
TRBJ2-5,TRBV29-1,CSVEDPSNQETQYF
TRBJ1-3,TRBV6-1,CASSEGKGARFGNTIYF
TRBJ1-6,TRBV18,CASSPHGDSSHSPLHF
TRBJ2-7,TRBV29-1,CSVEGYRGPIYEQYF
TRBJ1-4,TRBV18,CASSPDYEEEKLFF
TRBJ1-1,TRBV25-1,CASRASGATEAFF
TRBJ1-5,TRBV6-5,CASKALRGAEQPQHF
TRBJ2-1,TRBV3-1/TRBV3-2,CASSQGTTSGRGSEQFF
TRBJ2-3,TRBV18,CASSPGGTATDTQYF
TRBJ2-7,TRBV5-5,CASSFRAGDEQYF
TRBJ2-7,TRBV12-3/TRBV12-4,CASGESGTYEQYF
TRBJ2-7,TRBV11-2,CASKLFTSYEQYF
TRBJ2-1,TRBV3-1/TRBV3-2,CASSQVVFSGRAAYNEQFF
TRBJ1-5,TRBV19,CASSYDRGRQPQHF
TRBJ2-7,TRBV28,CASSFQGPGRGEQYF
TRBJ2-3,TRBV11-3,CASAGVSTDTQYF